This passage covers 2 T cell receptor beta chains from one sample sequenced in a study of type 1 regulatory T cells (dated by TCRdb to the early 2020s). Instrument used: Illumina MiSeq. In TCRdb, the public reads were trimmed at Q25 with fastp and aligned with MiXCR, with productive beta chains retained. Rows merge per CDR3 protein into single entries with the most common DNA and genes. In all, the sample holds 65,000 to 80,000 distinct CDR3 sequences, and less than 25% of those were seen once. The ten largest account for around 8% of the sample. What the research found in general, with its limitations: Compared with non-Tr1 cells, Tr1 cells had a TCR repertoire that was more restricted, a finding the study read as clonal expansion induced by alloantigen.

For these TCRs, the target antigens are not known. The material sequenced was cultured type 1 regulatory T (Tr1) cells, either the whole culture or a sorted fraction (not recorded which). What this sample's cell subset or site label stands for: type 1 regulatory T cells sorted from the T-allo10 product. Every receptor here comes from a human donor in good health.

The J gene is TRBJ2-1, the V gene TRBV24-1, with 12 bases fitting TRBD2. The CDR3 has 16 amino acids. Germline CDR1 KGHDR, CDR2 SFDVKD. The J segment lost 10 bases and the V segment lost 6 bases, leaving 12 bases of the junction unmatched. CDR3 region: CATSKQTSGSQSEQFF. The DNA of the CDR3 is TGTGCCACCAGTAAGCAGACTAGCGGGAGCCAAAGCGAGCAGTTCTTC.

The chain joins TRBV28 to TRBJ2-7, with D maybe TRBD1 (6 bases). In germline, CDR1 is MDHEN, CDR2 SYDVKM. The CDR3 loop spans 14 amino acids. V lost 7 bases, J lost 4 bases, and 17 bases lay in between. The CDR3 DNA follows: TGTGCCAGCAATCCCGCGGGTAGGGGGTACGAGCAGTACTTC. It encodes CASNPAGRGYEQYF.